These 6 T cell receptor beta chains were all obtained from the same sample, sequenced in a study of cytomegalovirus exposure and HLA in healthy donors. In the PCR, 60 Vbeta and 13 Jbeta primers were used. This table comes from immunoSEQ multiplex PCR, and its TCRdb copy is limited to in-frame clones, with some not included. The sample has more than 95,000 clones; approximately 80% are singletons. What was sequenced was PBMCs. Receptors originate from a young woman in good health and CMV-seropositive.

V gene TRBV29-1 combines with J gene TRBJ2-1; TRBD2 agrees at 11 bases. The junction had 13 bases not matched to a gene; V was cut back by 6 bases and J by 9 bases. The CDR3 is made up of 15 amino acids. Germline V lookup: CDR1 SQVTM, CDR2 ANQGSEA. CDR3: CSVPGLAVPSGEQFF. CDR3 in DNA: TGCAGCGTCCCGGGACTAGCGGTCCCCAGCGGTGAGCAGTTCTTC.

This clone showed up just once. The CDR3: CASSLSGSLYEQYF. Here the CDR3 DNA reads TGTGCCAGCAGCTTGAGCGGGAGTTTGTACGAGCAGTACTTC. The V gene is TRBV7-2, the J gene TRBJ2-7; TRBD2 matches at 8 bases. The trim removed 3 bases at V and 4 bases at J, leaving 5 bases unmatched. This CDR3 comprises 14 residues. Germline CDR1 SGHTA, CDR2 FQGNSA. Full variable domain (remainder filled in from reference TRBV7-2 and TRBJ2-7): GAGVSQSPSNKVTEKGKDVELRCDPISGHTALYWYRQSLGQGLEFLIYFQGNSAPDKSGLPSDRFSAERTGGSVSTLTIQRTQQEDSAVYLCASSLSGSLYEQYFGPGTRLTVT.

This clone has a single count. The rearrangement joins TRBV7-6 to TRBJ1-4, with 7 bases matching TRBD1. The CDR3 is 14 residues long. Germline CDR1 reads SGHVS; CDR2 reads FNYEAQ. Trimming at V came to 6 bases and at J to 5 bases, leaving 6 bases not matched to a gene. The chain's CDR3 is CASSRDSLNEKLFF. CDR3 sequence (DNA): TGTGCCAGCAGTAGGGACAGCTTAAATGAAAAACTGTTTTTT.

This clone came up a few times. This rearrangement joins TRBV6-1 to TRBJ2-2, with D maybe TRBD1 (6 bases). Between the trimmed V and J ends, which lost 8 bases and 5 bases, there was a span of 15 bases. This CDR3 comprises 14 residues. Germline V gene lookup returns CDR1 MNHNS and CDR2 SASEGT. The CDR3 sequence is CASEGDGLTGELFF. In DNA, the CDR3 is TGTGCCAGCGAGGGGGACGGTTTGACCGGGGAGCTGTTTTTT.

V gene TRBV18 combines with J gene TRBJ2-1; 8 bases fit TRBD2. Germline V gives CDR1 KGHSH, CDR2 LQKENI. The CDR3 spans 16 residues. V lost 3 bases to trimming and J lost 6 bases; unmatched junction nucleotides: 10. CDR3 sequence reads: CASSPILAGNANEQFF. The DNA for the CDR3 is TGTGCCAGCTCACCGATCCTAGCGGGTAACGCCAATGAGCAGTTCTTC.

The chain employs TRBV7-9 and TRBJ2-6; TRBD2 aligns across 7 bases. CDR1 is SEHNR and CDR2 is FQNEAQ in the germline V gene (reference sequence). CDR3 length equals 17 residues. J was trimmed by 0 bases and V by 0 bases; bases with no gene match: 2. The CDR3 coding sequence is TGTGCCAGCAGCTTAGCGCGGGGGAGCTCTGGGGCCAACGTCCTGACTTTC. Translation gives CASSLARGSSGANVLTF.